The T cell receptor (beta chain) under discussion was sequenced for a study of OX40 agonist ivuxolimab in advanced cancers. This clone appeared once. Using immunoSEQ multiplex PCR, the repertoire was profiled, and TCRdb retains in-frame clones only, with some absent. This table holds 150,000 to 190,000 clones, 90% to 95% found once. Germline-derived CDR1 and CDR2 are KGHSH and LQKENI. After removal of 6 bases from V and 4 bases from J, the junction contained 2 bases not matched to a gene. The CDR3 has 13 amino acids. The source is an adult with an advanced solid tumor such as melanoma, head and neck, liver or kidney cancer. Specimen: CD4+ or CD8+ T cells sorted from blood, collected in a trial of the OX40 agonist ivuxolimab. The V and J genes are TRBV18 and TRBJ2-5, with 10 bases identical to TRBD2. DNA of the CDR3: TGTGCCAGCTCCCCTAGCGGGAGAGAGACCCAGTACTTC. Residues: CASSPSGRETQYF.